Below are 8 T cell receptor beta chains sequenced from a single sample in a study of T-cell reconstitution after alpha-beta-depleted transplantation in children (dated by TCRdb to 2015 to 2016). The sample's treatment or condition label, decoded: allogeneic hematopoietic cell transplantation with graft depleted of TCRalphabeta T cells and CD19 B cells. Libraries were prepared through PCR. The data were produced on an Illumina HiSeq 2500. To normalize quantification of the TCRbeta repertoire, the TCR libraries were built with molecular barcoding that relied on unique molecular identifiers. The raw public reads went through TCRdb reprocessing: fastp at Q25, MiXCR clone calling, in-frame beta chains kept. Every distinct CDR3 protein forms one entry, paired with its most common genes and DNA. This sample gives approximately 290,000 distinct CDR3 sequences in total; around 10% of them show up just once. About a quarter of the sample is taken by the ten largest.

Sequenced here: peripheral blood, sampled 180 days after TCRalphabeta/CD19-depleted stem cell transplant. These receptors came from a male patient between 2 and 10 years old who had a stem cell transplant for chronic granulomatous disease, so the T cells may come from the graft donor.

This clonotype has at least ten counts. The genes are TRBV7-9 and TRBJ1-4; 8 bases align to TRBD1. V lost 3 bases and J lost 1; bases outside the gene matches: 4. CDR3 length: 16 residues. Germline values: CDR1 SEHNR, CDR2 FQNEAQ (reference sequence). CDR3 in DNA: TGTGCCAGCAGCTTGGGACAGGTCCAAACTAATGAAAAACTGTTTTTT. Protein: CASSLGQVQTNEKLFF.

The chain links TRBV12-3 or TRBV12-4 to TRBJ2-2; D might be TRBD2 (7 bases). The CDR3 spans 15 residues. Trimming took 7 bases from V and 4 from J, leaving 16 bases between them. CDR3 bases: TGTGCCAGCAACCAAGGGGGGGGGGCCACCGGGGAGCTGTTTTTT. It translates to CASNQGGGATGELFF.

This clonotype was detected many times. The gene calls are TRBV5-1 and TRBJ2-7; the D gene is possibly TRBD1 (6 bases). Between the trimmed V and J ends, which lost 6 bases and 0 bases, there was a span of 13 bases. The length of the CDR3 is 14 residues. The germline gives CDR1 SGHRS, CDR2 YFSETQ. The chain's CDR3 is CASTPTGSSYEQYF. CDR3 nucleotide sequence: TGCGCCAGCACCCCGACAGGAAGCTCCTACGAGCAGTACTTC.

This clonotype was observed many times. V is TRBV7-8 and J is TRBJ2-1; 7 positions agree with TRBD1. V dropped 4 bases and J dropped 13; count of bases not matched to a gene: 7. The CDR3 spans 12 residues. From germline, CDR1 is SGHVS and CDR2 FQNEAQ. CDR3 amino acids: CASSSRQGEQFF. The CDR3 DNA reads as TGTGCCAGCAGCTCGAGACAGGGCGAACAGTTCTTC.

This clonotype occurred many times. The chain links TRBV12-3 or TRBV12-4 to TRBJ2-1; 8 nucleotides match TRBD2. J lost 5 bases, V lost 5 bases, and 8 bases had no gene match. There are 15 residues in the CDR3. The CDR3 sequence: CASSPGLAPNNEQFF. CDR3 nucleotides: TGTGCCAGCAGTCCAGGACTAGCACCAAACAATGAGCAGTTCTTC.

In its sample, this clonotype was seen many times. This chain joins TRBV12-3 or TRBV12-4 and TRBJ1-5, with TRBD1 identical over 7 bases. The trim removed 4 bases at V and 0 bases at J, leaving 9 bases unmatched. This CDR3 is 17 amino acids long. The CDR3 reads CASSSGQCWYSNQPQHF. In nucleotides, the CDR3 is TGTGCCAGCAGTTCGGGACAGTGCTGGTATAGCAATCAGCCCCAGCATTTT.

This clonotype showed up many times. The chain is built from TRBV11-2 and TRBJ2-3; the D call may be TRBD1 or TRBD2 (6 bases each). Deletions cut 3 bases from V and 8 bases from J, with 15 bases between. CDR3 length: 14 residues. Per the germline V gene, CDR1 is SGHAT and CDR2 is FQNNGV. The CDR3 DNA sequence: TGTGCCAGCAGCTTCCGGGGGCAGGCTGGTACGCAGTATTTT. Protein: CASSFRGQAGTQYF.

This clonotype showed up many times. The J gene is TRBJ2-7, the V gene TRBV4-1; D call uncertain. The germline gives CDR1 MGHRA, CDR2 YSYEKL. V was pared by 0 bases and J by 9 bases, with 15 bases between. The CDR3 consists of 14 residues. This CDR3 is CASSQDPHSSVQYF. CDR3 DNA sequence: TGCGCCAGCAGCCAAGACCCCCACTCCAGTGTGCAGTACTTC.